A selection of T cell receptor beta chains follows, all from one sample in a study of cytomegalovirus exposure and HLA in healthy donors. Some clones are missing from TCRdb's copy, which holds only in-frame ones; the method was immunoSEQ multiplex PCR. The table records around 160,000 clones, approximately 78% of them present only once. Sequences were obtained from PBMCs. These receptors originate from a male donor in good health and CMV-seronegative. The CDR3 runs from the conserved cysteine through the conserved F or W. Fields, in order: D gene, J gene, V gene, clone size, CDR3 DNA, CDR3 protein. A D gene is named only where the DNA matches it firmly. A clone size is listed for some rows: how often the clone was seen (once, few, many), or a class if it is expanded.

d_call: TRBD1
j_call: TRBJ2-7
v_call: TRBV9
clone_size: .
cdr3_nt: TGTGCCAGCAGCGTAGCCCCAACAGGGGGCGCGGGAGAGCAGTACTTC
cdr3_aa: CASSVAPTGGAGEQYF

d_call: TRBD1
j_call: TRBJ1-1
v_call: TRBV18
clone_size: .
cdr3_nt: TGTGCCAGCTCACCTACAGGGGCTAACACTGAAGCTTTCTTT
cdr3_aa: CASSPTGANTEAFF

d_call: TRBD1
j_call: TRBJ1-5
v_call: TRBV2
clone_size: few
cdr3_nt: TGTGCCAGCAGGACAGGGGGGAATCAGCCCCAGCATTTT
cdr3_aa: CASRTGGNQPQHF

d_call: TRBD2
j_call: TRBJ2-7
v_call: TRBV18
clone_size: .
cdr3_nt: TGTGCCAGCTCACCTCCTGGGGGGGACCCAATCTACGAGCAGTACTTC
cdr3_aa: CASSPPGGDPIYEQYF

d_call: .
j_call: TRBJ1-1
v_call: TRBV18
clone_size: few
cdr3_nt: TGTGCCAGCTCACAGGGGCTAGTTGACACTGAAGCTTTCTTT
cdr3_aa: CASSQGLVDTEAFF

d_call: .
j_call: TRBJ2-7
v_call: TRBV28
clone_size: .
cdr3_nt: TGTGCCAGCAACGGAGAATTGAGAGAGCAGTACTTC
cdr3_aa: CASNGELREQYF

d_call: .
j_call: TRBJ1-5
v_call: TRBV5-8
clone_size: many
cdr3_nt: TGTGCCAGCAGCTTGCGTTGGGGGCGAGATCAGCCCCAGCATTTT
cdr3_aa: CASSLRWGRDQPQHF

d_call: TRBD2
j_call: TRBJ2-1
v_call: TRBV7-9
clone_size: .
cdr3_nt: TGTGCCAGCAGCGGTAATCGGCTAGCGGGGACCAATGAGCAGTTCTTC
cdr3_aa: CASSGNRLAGTNEQFF

d_call: .
j_call: TRBJ1-1
v_call: TRBV19
clone_size: .
cdr3_nt: TGTGCCAGTAGTATAGATTCGGGTACTGAAGCTTTCTTT
cdr3_aa: CASSIDSGTEAFF

d_call: TRBD1
j_call: TRBJ1-5
v_call: TRBV5-1
clone_size: .
cdr3_nt: TGCGCCAGCAGCTCCACAGGGGATAGCAATCAGCCCCAGCATTTT
cdr3_aa: CASSSTGDSNQPQHF

d_call: TRBD2
j_call: TRBJ2-3
v_call: TRBV7-2
clone_size: .
cdr3_nt: TGTGCCAGCAGCTTAGCGCTCCAGCGGGGGGGCCGCGATACGCAGTATTTT
cdr3_aa: CASSLALQRGGRDTQYF

d_call: .
j_call: TRBJ1-3
v_call: TRBV27
clone_size: .
cdr3_nt: TGTGCCAGCTCTAGGGCGGGGATGCCTGGAAACACCATATATTTT
cdr3_aa: CASSRAGMPGNTIYF

d_call: .
j_call: TRBJ2-1
v_call: TRBV9
clone_size: .
cdr3_nt: TGTGCCAGCAGCACCATTCGAGGATACTACAATGAGCAGTTCTTC
cdr3_aa: CASSTIRGYYNEQFF

d_call: .
j_call: TRBJ2-3
v_call: TRBV6-5
clone_size: few
cdr3_nt: TGTGCCAGCAGCCCTATAGCGGAGGGCACAGATACGCAGTATTTT
cdr3_aa: CASSPIAEGTDTQYF

d_call: .
j_call: TRBJ1-2
v_call: TRBV11-3
clone_size: .
cdr3_nt: TGTGCCAGCAGCTTAGCCGGGAACTATGGCTACACCTTC
cdr3_aa: CASSLAGNYGYTF

d_call: TRBD1
j_call: TRBJ1-2
v_call: TRBV6-5
clone_size: .
cdr3_nt: TGTGCCAGCACCGAACAGGGGGGGACCTATGGCTACACCTTC
cdr3_aa: CASTEQGGTYGYTF

d_call: .
j_call: TRBJ2-2
v_call: TRBV7-2
clone_size: .
cdr3_nt: TGTGCCAGCAGCTTAGGGCAGGGCACCGGGGAGCTGTTTTTT
cdr3_aa: CASSLGQGTGELFF

d_call: TRBD1
j_call: TRBJ1-2
v_call: TRBV5-4
clone_size: .
cdr3_nt: TGTGCCACCGCGACAGGGGCCGTTTCCTATGGCTACACCTTC
cdr3_aa: CATATGAVSYGYTF

d_call: .
j_call: TRBJ2-3
v_call: TRBV11-2
clone_size: .
cdr3_nt: TGTGCCAGCAGCTTACTCACAGGTGGAGATACGCAGTATTTT
cdr3_aa: CASSLLTGGDTQYF

d_call: .
j_call: TRBJ1-1
v_call: TRBV19
clone_size: .
cdr3_nt: TGTGCCAGTAGAAATACAGGTCCGAACACTGAAGCTTTCTTT
cdr3_aa: CASRNTGPNTEAFF

d_call: TRBD1
j_call: TRBJ2-1
v_call: TRBV7-9
clone_size: .
cdr3_nt: TGTGCCAGCAGCAACGGACAGGGAAATAATGAGCAGTTCTTC
cdr3_aa: CASSNGQGNNEQFF

d_call: TRBD1
j_call: TRBJ2-7
v_call: TRBV5-1
clone_size: few
cdr3_nt: TGCGCCAGCAGCCGTTGGACAGGCTACGAGCAGTACTTC
cdr3_aa: CASSRWTGYEQYF

d_call: TRBD2
j_call: TRBJ2-2
v_call: TRBV6-5
clone_size: .
cdr3_nt: TGTGCCAGCTGGGGACTAAGAAACACCGGGGAGCTGTTTTTT
cdr3_aa: CASWGLRNTGELFF

d_call: .
j_call: TRBJ2-2
v_call: TRBV27
clone_size: .
cdr3_nt: TGTGCCAGCAGTCCCCCAGGGATCCCCGGGGAGCTGTTTTTT
cdr3_aa: CASSPPGIPGELFF

d_call: .
j_call: TRBJ2-1
v_call: TRBV11-3
clone_size: .
cdr3_nt: TGTGCCAGCAGCTTAGCCTACCACAATGAGCAGTTCTTC
cdr3_aa: CASSLAYHNEQFF

d_call: TRBD1
j_call: TRBJ1-6
v_call: TRBV5-5
clone_size: few
cdr3_nt: TGTGCCAGCAGCTCACAGGGGGCTAACAATTCACCCCTCCACTTT
cdr3_aa: CASSSQGANNSPLHF

d_call: .
j_call: TRBJ1-1
v_call: TRBV7-2
clone_size: few
cdr3_nt: TGTGCCAGCAGTCTAGCGGGGTACGGGGAAGCTTTCTTT
cdr3_aa: CASSLAGYGEAFF

d_call: TRBD1
j_call: TRBJ1-4
v_call: TRBV29-1
clone_size: .
cdr3_nt: TGCAGCGTAAGGGACAGCGTCAATGAAAAACTGTTTTTT
cdr3_aa: CSVRDSVNEKLFF

d_call: TRBD1
j_call: TRBJ2-5
v_call: TRBV7-3
clone_size: .
cdr3_nt: TGTGCCAGCAGCCCGGGGACAGAAGAGACCCAGTACTTC
cdr3_aa: CASSPGTEETQYF

d_call: .
j_call: TRBJ1-4
v_call: TRBV9
clone_size: once
cdr3_nt: TGTGCCAGCAGCCGCCGGGACCGCGGGAATTTTGGGGAAAAACTGTTTTTT
cdr3_aa: CASSRRDRGNFGEKLFF

d_call: TRBD2
j_call: TRBJ2-3
v_call: TRBV13
clone_size: .
cdr3_nt: TGTGCCAGCAGCTTAGGGACTAGCGGGAGAACAGATACGCAGTATTTT
cdr3_aa: CASSLGTSGRTDTQYF